Each of the 5 T cell receptor beta chains below was sequenced from the same sample in a study of cytomegalovirus exposure and HLA in healthy donors. The PCR was carried out with 60 Vbeta primers and 13 Jbeta primers. Some clones are missing from TCRdb's copy, which holds only in-frame ones; the method was immunoSEQ multiplex PCR. This table has some 120,000 clones, about 86% appearing once. The sequenced sample was PBMCs. Source of these receptors: a woman under 40 in good health and CMV-seronegative.

The V gene is TRBV28, the J gene TRBJ2-7, with D uncertain. With 2 bases removed from V and 4 bases from J, the gap between germline ends came to 3 bases. Germline-derived CDR1 and CDR2 are MDHEN and SYDVKM. The CDR3 contains 11 residues. The CDR3 DNA follows: TGTGCCAGCAGTTTAATATACGAGCAGTACTTC. Amino acids: CASSLIYEQYF.

As for this clone: Other DNA sequences in the same sample also yield this CDR3. In nucleotides, the CDR3 is TGTGCCACCAGCAGAGGGGTGGCCGGCGGGCGTGAGCAGTTCTTC. Translating it yields CATSRGVAGGREQFF. The chain joins TRBV15 to TRBJ2-1, with D tentatively TRBD2 (5 bases). This CDR3 region has 15 residues. From germline, CDR1 is LNHNV and CDR2 YYDKDF (reference sequence). V was shortened by 1 base and J by 9 bases, with 16 bases between the two germline ends.

The chain links TRBV7-9 to TRBJ2-1; 13 bases fit TRBD2. V gave up 4 bases and J gave up 8 bases; unmatched junction bases: 5. CDR1 is SEHNR and CDR2 is FQNEAQ in the germline V gene (reference sequence). The CDR3 extends over 15 amino acids. The CDR3 is CASSWGTSGTDEQFF. The CDR3 DNA follows: TGTGCCAGCAGCTGGGGGACTAGCGGGACCGATGAGCAGTTCTTC. The variable domain in full, with the rest retrieved from reference TRBV7-9 and TRBJ2-1, is DTGVSQNPRHKITKRGQNVTFRCDPISEHNRLYWYRQTLGQGPEFLTYFQNEAQLEKSRLLSDRFSAERPKGSFSTLEIQRTEQGDSAMYLCASSWGTSGTDEQFFGPGTRLTVL.

V gene TRBV7-9 combines with J gene TRBJ1-1, with D possibly TRBD1 on 6 matching bases. This CDR3 comprises 12 residues. Between the trimmed V and J ends, which lost 4 bases and 6 bases, there was a span of 9 bases. Germline CDR1 and CDR2: SEHNR and FQNEAQ (reference sequence). The CDR3 DNA reads TGTGCCAGCAGCTGGGGGGGCTCTGAAGCTTTCTTT. Protein product: CASSWGGSEAFF.

V and J are TRBV7-9 and TRBJ2-3, with a weak D call TRBD2 (5 bases). CDR1 and CDR2 from the germline V gene are SEHNR and FQNEAQ (reference sequence). V lost 5 bases and J lost 2, with 17 bases in between. The CDR3 totals 16 residues. CDR3 sequence reads: CASSPHTRIDTDTQYF. CDR3 nucleotides: TGTGCCAGCAGCCCTCATACTAGAATCGACACAGATACGCAGTATTTT.